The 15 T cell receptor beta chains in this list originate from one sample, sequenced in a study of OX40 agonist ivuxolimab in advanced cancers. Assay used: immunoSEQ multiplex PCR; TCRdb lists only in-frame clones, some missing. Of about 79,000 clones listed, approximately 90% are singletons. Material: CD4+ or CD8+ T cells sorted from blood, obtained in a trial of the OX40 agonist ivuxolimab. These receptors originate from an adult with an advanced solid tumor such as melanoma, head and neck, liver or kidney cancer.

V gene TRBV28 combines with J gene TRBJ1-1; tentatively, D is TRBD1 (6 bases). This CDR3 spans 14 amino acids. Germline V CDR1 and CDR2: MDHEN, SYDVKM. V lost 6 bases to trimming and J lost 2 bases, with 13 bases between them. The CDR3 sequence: CASRQGSINTEAFF. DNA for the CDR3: TGTGCCAGCAGACAGGGTTCCATAAACACTGAAGCTTTCTTT. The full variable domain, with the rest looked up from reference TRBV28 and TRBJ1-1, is DVKVTQSSRYLVKRTGEKVFLECVQDMDHENMFWYRQDPGLGLRLIYFSYDVKMKEKGDIPEGYSVSREKKERFSLILESASTNQTSMYLCASRQGSINTEAFFGQGTRLTVV.

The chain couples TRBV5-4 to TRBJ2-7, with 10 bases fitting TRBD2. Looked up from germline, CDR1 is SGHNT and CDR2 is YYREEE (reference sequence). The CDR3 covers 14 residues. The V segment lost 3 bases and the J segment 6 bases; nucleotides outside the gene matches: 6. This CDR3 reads CASSSGLASREQYF. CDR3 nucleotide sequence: TGTGCCAGCAGCTCGGGACTAGCGAGCCGCGAGCAGTACTTC.

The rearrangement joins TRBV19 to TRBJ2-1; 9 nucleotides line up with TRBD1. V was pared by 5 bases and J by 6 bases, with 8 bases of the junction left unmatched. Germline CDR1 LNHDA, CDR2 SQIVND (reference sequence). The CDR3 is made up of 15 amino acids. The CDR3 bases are TGTGCCAGTAGTGCGGGACAGGGTCTTTTCAATGAGCAGTTCTTC. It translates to CASSAGQGLFNEQFF.

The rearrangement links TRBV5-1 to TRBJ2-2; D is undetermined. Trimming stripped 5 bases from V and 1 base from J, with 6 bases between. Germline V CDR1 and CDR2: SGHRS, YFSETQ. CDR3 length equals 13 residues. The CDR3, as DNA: TGCGCCAGCAGAGTCCAGAACACCGGGGAGCTGTTTTTT. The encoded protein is CASRVQNTGELFF.

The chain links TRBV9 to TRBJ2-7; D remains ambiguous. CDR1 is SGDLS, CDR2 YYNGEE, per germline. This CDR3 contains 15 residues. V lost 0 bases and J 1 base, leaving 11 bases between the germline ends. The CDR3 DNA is TGTGCCAGCAGCGTAGGTAGGGCTCGATCCTACGAGCAGTACTTC. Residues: CASSVGRARSYEQYF.

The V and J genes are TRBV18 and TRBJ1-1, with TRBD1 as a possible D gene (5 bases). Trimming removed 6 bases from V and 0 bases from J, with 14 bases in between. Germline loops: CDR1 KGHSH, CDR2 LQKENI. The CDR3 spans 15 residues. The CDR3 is CASSPRGTVNTEAFF. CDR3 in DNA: TGTGCCAGCTCGCCCCGGGGCACAGTGAACACTGAAGCTTTCTTT.

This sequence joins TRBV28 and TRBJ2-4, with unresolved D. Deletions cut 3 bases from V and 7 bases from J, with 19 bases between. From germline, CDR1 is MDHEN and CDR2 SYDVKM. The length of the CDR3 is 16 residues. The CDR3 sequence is CASSFGRANGHNIQYF. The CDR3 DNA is TGTGCCAGCAGTTTTGGTAGAGCAAACGGCCACAACATTCAGTACTTC.

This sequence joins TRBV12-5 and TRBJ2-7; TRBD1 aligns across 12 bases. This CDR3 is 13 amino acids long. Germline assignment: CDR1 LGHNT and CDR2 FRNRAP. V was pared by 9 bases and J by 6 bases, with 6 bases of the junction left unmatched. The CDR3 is CASHRDRGPEQYF. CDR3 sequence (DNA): TGTGCTAGCCACCGGGACAGGGGGCCCGAGCAGTACTTC.

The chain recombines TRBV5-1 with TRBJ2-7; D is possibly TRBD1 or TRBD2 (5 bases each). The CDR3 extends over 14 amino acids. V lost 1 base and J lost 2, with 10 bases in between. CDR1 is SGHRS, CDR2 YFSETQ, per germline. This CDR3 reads CASSLHRDPYEQYF. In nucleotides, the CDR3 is TGCGCCAGCAGCTTGCACCGGGACCCCTACGAGCAGTACTTC.

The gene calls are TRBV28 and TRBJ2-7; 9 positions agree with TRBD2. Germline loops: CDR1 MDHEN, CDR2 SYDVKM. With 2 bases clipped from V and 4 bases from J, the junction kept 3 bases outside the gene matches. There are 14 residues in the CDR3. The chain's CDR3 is CASSLAGGPYEQYF. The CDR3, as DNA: TGTGCCAGCAGTTTAGCGGGAGGGCCGTACGAGCAGTACTTC.

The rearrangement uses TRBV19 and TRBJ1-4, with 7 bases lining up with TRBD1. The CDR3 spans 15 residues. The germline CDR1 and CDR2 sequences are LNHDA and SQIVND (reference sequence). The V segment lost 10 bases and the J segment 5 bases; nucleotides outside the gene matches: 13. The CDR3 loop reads CATRFGTVPNEKLFF. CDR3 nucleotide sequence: TGTGCCACCAGATTTGGGACAGTACCCAATGAAAAACTGTTTTTT.

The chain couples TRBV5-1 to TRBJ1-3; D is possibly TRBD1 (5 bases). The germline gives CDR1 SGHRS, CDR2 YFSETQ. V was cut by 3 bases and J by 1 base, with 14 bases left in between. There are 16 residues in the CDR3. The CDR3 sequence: CASSSGDSRSGNTIYF. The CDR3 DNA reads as TGCGCCAGCAGCTCCGGAGACAGCCGGTCTGGAAACACCATATATTTT.

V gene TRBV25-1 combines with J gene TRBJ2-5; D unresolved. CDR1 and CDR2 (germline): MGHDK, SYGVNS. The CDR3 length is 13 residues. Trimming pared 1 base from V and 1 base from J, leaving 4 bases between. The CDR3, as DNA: TGTGCCAGCAGTGAATTTGGCCAAGAGACCCAGTACTTC. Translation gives CASSEFGQETQYF.

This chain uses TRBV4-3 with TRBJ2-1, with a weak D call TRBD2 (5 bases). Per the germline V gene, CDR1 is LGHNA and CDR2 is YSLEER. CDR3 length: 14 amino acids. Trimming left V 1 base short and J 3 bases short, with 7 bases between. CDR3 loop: CASSQVRGYNEQFF. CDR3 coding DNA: TGCGCCAGCAGCCAAGTTCGGGGCTACAATGAGCAGTTCTTC.

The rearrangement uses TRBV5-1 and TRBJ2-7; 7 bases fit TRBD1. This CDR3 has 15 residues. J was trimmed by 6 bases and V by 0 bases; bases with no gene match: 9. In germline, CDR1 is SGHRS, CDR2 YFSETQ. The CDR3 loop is CASSLEGAHWGEQYF. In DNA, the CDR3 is TGCGCCAGCAGCTTGGAGGGGGCTCACTGGGGCGAGCAGTACTTC.